A selection of T cell receptor beta chains follows, all from one sample in a study of OX40 agonist ivuxolimab in advanced cancers. Clones were read by immunoSEQ multiplex PCR, and TCRdb kept only the in-frame ones, dropping some. This sample has roughly 98,000 clones; around 85% occur once, and the top ten carry more than 1.4%. The input for sequencing was CD4+ or CD8+ T cells sorted from blood, taken in a trial of the OX40 agonist ivuxolimab. These receptors originate from an adult with an advanced solid tumor such as melanoma, head and neck, liver or kidney cancer. The CDR3 runs from the conserved cysteine through the conserved F or W. D genes are given only for firm matches. Part of the rows lack a size; the others show once, few, many or a class for expanded clones.

clone size: .; V gene: TRBV27; J gene: TRBJ1-2; D gene: .; CDR3 DNA: TGTGCCAGCACCGGGTGGGGGGTAAGGCGGGGGGGGAACTATGGCTACACCTTC; CDR3 protein: CASTGWGVRRGGNYGYTF
clone size: .; V gene: TRBV27; J gene: TRBJ1-2; D gene: TRBD1; CDR3 DNA: TGTGCCAGCGGAGGGACAGACAACTATGGCTACACCTTC; CDR3 protein: CASGGTDNYGYTF
clone size: .; V gene: TRBV11-3; J gene: TRBJ1-1; D gene: .; CDR3 DNA: TGTGCCAGCAGCTTAGATGGCCGTTCGAACACTGAAGCTTTCTTT; CDR3 protein: CASSLDGRSNTEAFF
clone size: .; V gene: TRBV28; J gene: TRBJ1-1; D gene: .; CDR3 DNA: TGTGCCAGCAGTCTCAACGGGGGGAACACTGAAGCTTTCTTT; CDR3 protein: CASSLNGGNTEAFF
clone size: .; V gene: TRBV28; J gene: TRBJ2-3; D gene: .; CDR3 DNA: TGTGCCAGCAGTGGAATTCGAGGACACGCCTACACAGATACGCAGTATTTT; CDR3 protein: CASSGIRGHAYTDTQYF
clone size: .; V gene: TRBV11-3; J gene: TRBJ2-1; D gene: TRBD1; CDR3 DNA: TGTGCCAGCAGCATACAGGGGGTTAGGGATGAGCAGTTCTTC; CDR3 protein: CASSIQGVRDEQFF
clone size: .; V gene: TRBV27; J gene: TRBJ1-4; D gene: TRBD1; CDR3 DNA: TGTGCCAGCAGGGGGACAGGGGGAGGTGAAAAACTGTTTTTT; CDR3 protein: CASRGTGGGEKLFF
clone size: .; V gene: TRBV4-3; J gene: TRBJ1-1; D gene: TRBD1; CDR3 DNA: TGCGCCAGCAGCCCCTCCGGGACAGATGGCACTGAAGCTTTCTTT; CDR3 protein: CASSPSGTDGTEAFF
clone size: .; V gene: TRBV18; J gene: TRBJ2-5; D gene: .; CDR3 DNA: TGTGCCAGCTCACCCCAAGAGACCCAGTACTTC; CDR3 protein: CASSPQETQYF
clone size: .; V gene: TRBV7-2; J gene: TRBJ2-1; D gene: .; CDR3 DNA: TGTGCCAGCAGCCCGGACAGCGGCGATGAGCAGTTCTTC; CDR3 protein: CASSPDSGDEQFF
clone size: .; V gene: TRBV2; J gene: TRBJ2-7; D gene: TRBD1; CDR3 DNA: TGTGCCAGCAGAAGACAGGGTAATTACGAGCAGTACTTC; CDR3 protein: CASRRQGNYEQYF
clone size: .; V gene: TRBV7-9; J gene: TRBJ1-6; D gene: .; CDR3 DNA: TGTGCCAGCAGCTTGACTGGGTCACCCCTCCACTTT; CDR3 protein: CASSLTGSPLHF
clone size: .; V gene: TRBV30; J gene: TRBJ1-2; D gene: TRBD1; CDR3 DNA: TGTGCCTGGAGGCCGACAGGGGGTACTGGCTACACCTTC; CDR3 protein: CAWRPTGGTGYTF
clone size: .; V gene: TRBV5-1; J gene: TRBJ1-1; D gene: TRBD1; CDR3 DNA: TGCGCCAGCAGCTTCCGGACAGGGGGATTTGATGAAGCTTTCTTT; CDR3 protein: CASSFRTGGFDEAFF
clone size: .; V gene: TRBV7-9; J gene: TRBJ1-2; D gene: .; CDR3 DNA: TGTGCCAGCAGCTTTGGACAGAACTATGGCTACACCTTC; CDR3 protein: CASSFGQNYGYTF
clone size: .; V gene: TRBV28; J gene: TRBJ2-7; D gene: TRBD1; CDR3 DNA: TGTGCCAGCAGCCCTCGGCGGACAGGGATCTACGAGCAGTACTTC; CDR3 protein: CASSPRRTGIYEQYF
clone size: .; V gene: TRBV29-1; J gene: TRBJ2-3; D gene: .; CDR3 DNA: TGCAGCGCTATGACTAGCACAGATACGCAGTATTTT; CDR3 protein: CSAMTSTDTQYF
clone size: .; V gene: TRBV5-4; J gene: TRBJ1-2; D gene: TRBD1; CDR3 DNA: TGTGCCAGCAGCTTCGGACAGGACTGGGGCTACACCTTC; CDR3 protein: CASSFGQDWGYTF
clone size: once; V gene: TRBV11-2; J gene: TRBJ2-1; D gene: TRBD2; CDR3 DNA: TGTGCCAGCAGCTTAGAGAGGAGACTAGCGGTGAACAATGAGCAGTTCTTC; CDR3 protein: CASSLERRLAVNNEQFF
clone size: .; V gene: TRBV7-9; J gene: TRBJ1-6; D gene: .; CDR3 DNA: .; CDR3 protein: CASSLVGTGIHF
clone size: few; V gene: TRBV30; J gene: TRBJ1-5; D gene: .; CDR3 DNA: TGTGCCTGGAGCGGTACAGGGCTCCAGCCCCAGCATTTT; CDR3 protein: CAWSGTGLQPQHF
clone size: once; V gene: TRBV11-2; J gene: TRBJ2-7; D gene: .; CDR3 DNA: TGTGCCAGCAGCCACAGGACAGATCCTAGCGAGCAGTACTTC; CDR3 protein: CASSHRTDPSEQYF
clone size: .; V gene: TRBV19; J gene: TRBJ2-3; D gene: .; CDR3 DNA: TGTGCCAGTAGGGGTCTGGGGCTTTTCACAGATACGCAGTATTTT; CDR3 protein: CASRGLGLFTDTQYF
clone size: few; V gene: TRBV11-2; J gene: TRBJ2-2; D gene: TRBD2; CDR3 DNA: TGTGCCAGCAGCCCGATAGCGGGAGGGATCACCGGGGAGCTGTTTTTT; CDR3 protein: CASSPIAGGITGELFF
clone size: .; V gene: TRBV11-2; J gene: TRBJ1-2; D gene: .; CDR3 DNA: TGTGCCAGCAGCTTAGGGGTAATAGGTTATGGCTACACCTTC; CDR3 protein: CASSLGVIGYGYTF
clone size: .; V gene: TRBV5-1; J gene: TRBJ2-7; D gene: .; CDR3 DNA: TGCGCCAGCCAAACTCAACCCACCTCGGTCTACGAGCAGTACTTC; CDR3 protein: CASQTQPTSVYEQYF
clone size: .; V gene: TRBV29-1; J gene: TRBJ1-2; D gene: .; CDR3 DNA: TGCAGCGTTGAACGGGGGAATGGCTACACCTTC; CDR3 protein: CSVERGNGYTF
clone size: .; V gene: TRBV7-2; J gene: TRBJ1-3; D gene: .; CDR3 DNA: TGTGCCAGCAGCTTAGACAGGAGGGTTGGAAACACCATATATTTT; CDR3 protein: CASSLDRRVGNTIYF
clone size: .; V gene: TRBV15; J gene: TRBJ2-1; D gene: TRBD2; CDR3 DNA: TGTGCCACCAGCAGAGATAATCCGGGGGGTACATACAATGAGCAGTTCTTC; CDR3 protein: CATSRDNPGGTYNEQFF
clone size: .; V gene: TRBV19; J gene: TRBJ2-3; D gene: .; CDR3 DNA: TGTGCCAGTAGTACCCAGGCCTCCACAGATACGCAGTATTTT; CDR3 protein: CASSTQASTDTQYF
clone size: once; V gene: TRBV7-8; J gene: TRBJ2-1; D gene: .; CDR3 DNA: TGTGCCAGCAGCCCCACAATAGGCGGGCTGACCTACAATGAGCAGTTCTTC; CDR3 protein: CASSPTIGGLTYNEQFF
clone size: .; V gene: TRBV27; J gene: TRBJ2-7; D gene: TRBD1; CDR3 DNA: TGTGCCAGCAGTCCCAGATGGACAGGGACCTCCTACGAGCAGTACTTC; CDR3 protein: CASSPRWTGTSYEQYF
clone size: .; V gene: TRBV27; J gene: TRBJ1-3; D gene: .; CDR3 DNA: TGTGCCAGCAAGGCTTTAGGTGGACAGAGAAAAAACACCATATATTTT; CDR3 protein: CASKALGGQRKNTIYF
clone size: .; V gene: TRBV7-2; J gene: TRBJ1-2; D gene: TRBD1; CDR3 DNA: TGTGCCAGCAGCCTTCGACAGGGGGCGCGTGGCTACACCTTC; CDR3 protein: CASSLRQGARGYTF
clone size: .; V gene: TRBV18; J gene: TRBJ2-7; D gene: TRBD1; CDR3 DNA: TGTGCCAGCTCCGATCCGGGACAGGCCACCTACGAGCAGTACTTC; CDR3 protein: CASSDPGQATYEQYF
clone size: .; V gene: TRBV5-8; J gene: TRBJ2-7; D gene: .; CDR3 DNA: TGTGCCAGCAGCCCAAATGGGGTGGATTCCTACGAGCAGTACTTC; CDR3 protein: CASSPNGVDSYEQYF
clone size: .; V gene: TRBV30; J gene: TRBJ2-2; D gene: .; CDR3 DNA: TGTGCCTGGAGTGCCCCCGCAACCACCGGGGAGCTGTTTTTT; CDR3 protein: CAWSAPATTGELFF
clone size: .; V gene: TRBV4-2; J gene: TRBJ2-3; D gene: TRBD2; CDR3 DNA: TGTGCCAGCGCGCAAAGCGGGGATACAACAGATACGCAGTATTTT; CDR3 protein: CASAQSGDTTDTQYF
clone size: .; V gene: TRBV7-2; J gene: TRBJ2-7; D gene: .; CDR3 DNA: TGTGCCAGCAGCTTAAATCTGGCCGAGCAGTACTTC; CDR3 protein: CASSLNLAEQYF
clone size: .; V gene: TRBV6-5; J gene: TRBJ1-6; D gene: TRBD1; CDR3 DNA: TGTGCCAGCAGGCCCGACAGGGGACCAAATTCACCCCTCCACTTT; CDR3 protein: CASRPDRGPNSPLHF
clone size: .; V gene: TRBV27; J gene: TRBJ2-1; D gene: TRBD2; CDR3 DNA: TGTGCCAGCAGTCCCCCGCCGGGACTAGCGGGATCTCATGAGCAGTTCTTC; CDR3 protein: CASSPPPGLAGSHEQFF
clone size: .; V gene: TRBV10-3; J gene: TRBJ1-5; D gene: TRBD1; CDR3 DNA: TGTGCCATCAGTGAATCCGGGACAGGGGTTCAGCCCCAGCATTTT; CDR3 protein: CAISESGTGVQPQHF
clone size: .; V gene: TRBV6-5; J gene: TRBJ1-5; D gene: TRBD1; CDR3 DNA: TGTGCCAGCAGGATAACAGGGGGCCATCAGCCCCAGCATTTT; CDR3 protein: CASRITGGHQPQHF
clone size: .; V gene: TRBV19; J gene: TRBJ1-6; D gene: .; CDR3 DNA: TGTGCCAGTAGTAGTTTTCGTCTCGACCACCCCCTCCACTTT; CDR3 protein: CASSSFRLDHPLHF
clone size: many; V gene: TRBV7-3; J gene: TRBJ1-5; D gene: .; CDR3 DNA: TGTGCCAGCAGCCTAGCGGGAGGGGATCAGCCCCAGCATTTT; CDR3 protein: CASSLAGGDQPQHF
clone size: .; V gene: TRBV28; J gene: TRBJ1-5; D gene: .; CDR3 DNA: TGTGCCAGCAGTACCTTGACAGGTAATAGCAATCAGCCCCAGCATTTT; CDR3 protein: CASSTLTGNSNQPQHF
clone size: .; V gene: TRBV6-5; J gene: TRBJ1-3; D gene: .; CDR3 DNA: TGTGCCAGCAGTTATCCAAACACCATATATTTT; CDR3 protein: CASSYPNTIYF
clone size: .; V gene: TRBV10-3; J gene: TRBJ1-4; D gene: TRBD1; CDR3 DNA: TGTGCCATCAGGGGGACAGCTCAAAATGAAAAACTGTTTTTT; CDR3 protein: CAIRGTAQNEKLFF
clone size: .; V gene: TRBV27; J gene: TRBJ1-1; D gene: TRBD1; CDR3 DNA: TGTGCCAGCAGGGGTGGACAGGGGGCGGGTGGGGCTTTCTTT; CDR3 protein: CASRGGQGAGGAFF
clone size: few; V gene: TRBV5-1; J gene: TRBJ2-7; D gene: TRBD2; CDR3 DNA: TGCGCCAGCAGCCTGCGGGAGACGGGCTACGAGCAGTACTTC; CDR3 protein: CASSLRETGYEQYF
clone size: .; V gene: TRBV7-7; J gene: TRBJ2-1; D gene: TRBD1; CDR3 DNA: TGTGCCAGCAGCTCCTTGAAGGGACAGTGGCCCCGCAATGAGCAGTTCTTC; CDR3 protein: CASSSLKGQWPRNEQFF
clone size: .; V gene: TRBV2; J gene: TRBJ2-1; D gene: .; CDR3 DNA: TGTGCCAGCAGTCGAAGGGGGTCCTACAATGAGCAGTTCTTC; CDR3 protein: CASSRRGSYNEQFF
clone size: few; V gene: TRBV6-5; J gene: TRBJ1-6; D gene: .; CDR3 DNA: TGTGCCAGCAGTTCCGGTTCACCCCTCCACTTT; CDR3 protein: CASSSGSPLHF
clone size: few; V gene: TRBV11-3; J gene: TRBJ2-1; D gene: TRBD2; CDR3 DNA: TGTGCCAGCAGCTTAGGCTGGGCTAGCGGGATCGCTAACTACAATGAGCAGTTCTTC; CDR3 protein: CASSLGWASGIANYNEQFF